These 23 T cell receptor beta chains originate from one sample sequenced in a study of T cell responses to AZD1222 COVID-19 vaccine. The table came from immunoSEQ multiplex PCR; TCRdb's copy has only in-frame clones and leaves some out. The sample holds about 88,000 clones; about 89% are singletons and the top ten take less than 5%. Specimen: peripheral blood, collected 28 days after the second AZD1222 dose. The receptor source for this set is an adult who received the AZD1222 COVID-19 vaccine.

The table lists this clone with a count of one. V is TRBV6-1 and J is TRBJ1-5, with D tentatively TRBD1 (6 bases). Trimming cost V 2 bases and J 7 bases, with 12 bases left between them. This CDR3 is built from 14 residues. CDR1 and CDR2 (germline): MNHNS, SASEGT. The CDR3 sequence: CASSETGGTQPQHF. The DNA for the CDR3 is TGTGCCAGCAGTGAAACTGGGGGGACACAGCCCCAGCATTTT.

The chain uses TRBV16 and TRBJ1-2; D unclear. With 3 bases removed from V and 1 base from J, the gap between germline ends came to 18 bases. This CDR3 spans 17 amino acids. Germline values: CDR1 KGHSY, CDR2 FQNENV. The CDR3 coding sequence is TGTGCCAGCAGCCAGGTCCAGGCGTCAACCAATAACTATGGCTACACCTTC. Amino acids: CASSQVQASTNNYGYTF. Complete variable domain (other parts from reference TRBV16 and TRBJ1-2): GEEVAQTPKHLVRGEGQKAKLYCAPIKGHSYVFWYQQVLKNEFKFLISFQNENVFDETGMPKERFSAKCLPNSPCSLEIQATKLEDSAVYFCASSQVQASTNNYGYTFGSGTRLTVV.

The chain uses TRBV5-1 and TRBJ1-4; D is perhaps TRBD1 (6 bases). This CDR3 is 14 amino acids long. Trimming cost V 4 bases and J 7 bases, with 14 bases left between them. Germline lookup yields CDR1 SGHRS and CDR2 YFSETQ. DNA of the CDR3: TGCGCCAGCAGCGCTTTGGGGGGCGGTGAAAAACTGTTTTTT. Amino acid sequence: CASSALGGGEKLFF.

The chain combines TRBV5-1 with TRBJ1-1, with TRBD1 as a possible D gene (6 bases). The CDR3 is 18 residues long. Trimming left V 0 bases short and J 5 bases short, with 23 bases between. Per the germline V gene, CDR1 is SGHRS and CDR2 is YFSETQ. CDR3 sequence: CASSLARGAGILGTEAFF. DNA for the CDR3: TGCGCCAGCAGCTTGGCACGGGGGGCTGGGATATTAGGAACTGAAGCTTTCTTT.

This chain links TRBV29-1 with TRBJ2-7, with D tentatively TRBD2 (6 bases). Germline CDR1 SQVTM, CDR2 ANQGSEA. The ends were cut back, 5 bases at V and 2 bases at J, with 19 bases in the middle. The CDR3 runs to 15 residues. CDR3 DNA sequence: TGCAGCGTTCCCTCCCTTAGCGGAGACCCCTACGAGCAGTACTTC. It encodes CSVPSLSGDPYEQYF.

This clone has a single count. V gene TRBV27 combines with J gene TRBJ1-1; TRBD1 might be the D (5 bases). Per germline, CDR1 MNHEY and CDR2 SMNVEV (reference sequence). The CDR3 runs 14 residues. The ends were cut back, 4 bases at V and 0 bases at J, with 9 bases in the middle. The CDR3, as DNA: TGTGCCAGCAGTTACAGGAACATGAACACTGAAGCTTTCTTT. Translation gives CASSYRNMNTEAFF.

In DNA, the CDR3 is TGTGCCACCCCGACCTGGGACATTATTTCGAGCACTGAAGCTTTCTTT. Its protein product is CATPTWDIISSTEAFF. The chain couples TRBV24-1 to TRBJ1-1; D is perhaps TRBD1 (6 bases). V lost 9 bases and J 4 bases, leaving 23 bases between the germline ends. Germline CDR1 reads KGHDR; CDR2 reads SFDVKD. CDR3 size: 16 residues.

V gene TRBV18 combines with J gene TRBJ2-2; TRBD1 might be the D (5 bases). The CDR3 is 15 amino acids. CDR1 is KGHSH and CDR2 is LQKENI in the germline V gene. Trimming pared 2 bases from V and 5 bases from J, leaving 12 bases between. This chain's CDR3 is CASSPTQGLTGELFF. In nucleotides, the CDR3 is TGTGCCAGCTCACCAACGCAGGGATTGACCGGGGAGCTGTTTTTT.

Note on this clone: A read error may account for a junction end that differs from germline. The J gene is TRBJ1-2, the V gene TRBV7-9, with D hard to call. In germline, CDR1 is SEHNR, CDR2 FQNEAQ (reference sequence). The CDR3 runs 13 residues. The CDR3 region is CASSLGYSQTTFF. Written as DNA, the CDR3 is TGTGCCAGCAGCTTAGGTTACTCCCAAACCACCTTCTTC.

This clone was seen a few times. The chain has TRBV19 and TRBJ1-2, with D perhaps matching TRBD1 (5 bases). The CDR3 is 14 amino acids. Germline V gene lookup returns CDR1 LNHDA and CDR2 SQIVND (reference sequence). The germline V and J ends were trimmed by 4 bases and 3 bases, with 12 bases remaining between them. CDR3 sequence reads: CASSNPGTDYGYTF. The DNA of the CDR3 is TGTGCCAGTAGTAACCCGGGGACTGACTATGGCTACACCTTC.

The chain carries TRBV12-3 or TRBV12-4 and TRBJ2-2; a weak D match, TRBD2 (5 bases). This CDR3 region has 13 residues. V lost 3 bases, J lost 8 bases, and 10 bases lay in between. The CDR3 region is CASSLHGGGELFF. Here the CDR3 DNA reads TGTGCCAGCAGTTTGCATGGAGGAGGGGAGCTGTTTTTT.

This chain uses TRBV19 with TRBJ2-1; 7 bases match TRBD1. V lost 3 bases to trimming and J lost 4 bases; unmatched junction nucleotides: 9. CDR1 and CDR2 from the germline V gene are LNHDA and SQIVND (reference sequence). This CDR3 is 16 amino acids long. The CDR3 sequence: CASSISKGAFYNEQFF. Here the CDR3 DNA reads TGTGCCAGTAGTATTTCCAAGGGGGCTTTTTACAATGAGCAGTTCTTC. Using reference TRBV19 and TRBJ2-1 for the parts outside the CDR3, the full variable domain is DGGITQSPKYLFRKEGQNVTLSCEQNLNHDAMYWYRQDPGQGLRLIYYSQIVNDFQKGDIAEGYSVSREKKESFPLTVTSAQKNPTAFYLCASSISKGAFYNEQFFGPGTRLTVL.

The chain is built from TRBV15 and TRBJ1-2, with TRBD1 as a possible D gene (5 bases). V lost 2 bases to trimming and J lost 5 bases, with 9 bases between them. The CDR3 consists of 13 residues. Germline V lookup: CDR1 LNHNV, CDR2 YYDKDF (reference sequence). CDR3 region: CATSRRGGYGYTF. DNA of the CDR3: TGTGCCACCAGCAGAAGGGGTGGTTATGGCTACACCTTC.

V gene TRBV7-7 combines with J gene TRBJ2-5, with D unresolved. CDR3 length: 15 residues. From germline, CDR1 is SSHAT and CDR2 FNYEAQ (reference sequence). V lost 3 bases to trimming and J lost 1 base, with 12 bases between them. CDR3 sequence (DNA): TGTGCCAGCAGCTTTAATCTCGGCATCCAAGAGACCCAGTACTTC. It specifies CASSFNLGIQETQYF.

This CDR3 reads CAWAGQGAQPQHF. The CDR3 DNA is TGTGCCTGGGCTGGACAGGGGGCTCAGCCCCAGCATTTT. The genes are TRBV30 and TRBJ1-5; 11 bases are a match to TRBD1. Losses at the gene ends were 5 bases for V and 6 bases for J; bases not matched to a gene: 3. The length of the CDR3 is 13 residues. Looked up from germline, CDR1 is GTSNPN and CDR2 is SVGIG (reference sequence).

CDR3 amino acids: CASRTDRGGNQPQHF. Here the CDR3 DNA reads TGTGCCAGCAGAACGGACAGGGGGGGCAATCAGCCCCAGCATTTT. The rearrangement uses TRBV6-5 and TRBJ1-5, with 10 nucleotides matching TRBD1. The V segment lost 6 bases and the J segment 2 bases; nucleotides outside the gene matches: 4. This CDR3 is built from 15 residues. The germline CDR1 and CDR2 sequences are MNHEY and SVGAGI.

This sequence joins TRBV6-5 and TRBJ1-2, with no clear D. Trimming pared 5 bases from V and 4 bases from J, leaving 11 bases between. There are 13 residues in the CDR3. Germline V gives CDR1 MNHEY, CDR2 SVGAGI. The CDR3 loop is CASSPDGSYGYTF. The CDR3, as DNA: TGTGCCAGCAGTCCGGACGGAAGCTATGGCTACACCTTC.

This chain joins TRBV7-6 and TRBJ2-3; 8 nucleotides match TRBD2. This CDR3 spans 18 amino acids. Germline V gene data show CDR1 as SGHVS and CDR2 as FNYEAQ. The V segment lost 1 base and the J segment 0 bases; nucleotides outside the gene matches: 9. CDR3 loop: CASSLGVGAGASTDTQYF. CDR3 coding DNA: TGTGCCAGCAGCTTAGGGGTTGGAGCGGGGGCCAGCACAGATACGCAGTATTTT.

This chain uses TRBV6-5 with TRBJ1-2; no definite D call. Per germline, CDR1 MNHEY and CDR2 SVGAGI. V shed 0 bases and J shed 3 bases, with 11 bases lying between them. The CDR3 consists of 15 residues. CDR3 DNA sequence: TGTGCCAGCAGTTACTCTCCGGTGACGCACTATGGCTACACCTTC. Its protein product is CASSYSPVTHYGYTF.

The chain uses TRBV5-8 and TRBJ1-2, with unresolved D. CDR1 and CDR2 (germline): SGHTS, YDEGEE. This CDR3 is built from 14 residues. V lost 4 bases and J 0 bases, leaving 10 bases between the germline ends. The CDR3 is CASSLRNSNYGYTF. The CDR3 DNA reads as TGTGCCAGCAGCCTCAGGAATTCTAACTATGGCTACACCTTC.

This clone was recorded only once. The chain recombines TRBV6-5 with TRBJ1-2, with D hard to call. CDR3 length: 15 residues. CDR1 is MNHEY, CDR2 SVGAGI, per germline. V lost 4 bases, J lost 4 bases, and 16 bases lay in between. DNA for the CDR3: TGTGCCAGCAGTTTCCTAGACTCAAACCGCTATGGCTACACCTTC. Its protein product is CASSFLDSNRYGYTF.

In this sample, this clone turned up a few times. This rearrangement joins TRBV2 to TRBJ1-4, with 8 bases lining up with TRBD1. This CDR3 is 14 amino acids long. Unmatched junction bases numbered 5, after V lost 7 bases and J lost 4 bases. Germline CDR1 is SNHLY and CDR2 is FYNNEI. CDR3 protein: CASTGTGLNEKLFF. CDR3 nucleotide sequence: TGTGCCAGCACCGGGACAGGACTTAATGAAAAACTGTTTTTT.

This clone came up once. The chain carries TRBV5-1 and TRBJ1-4; possibly TRBD1 for D (6 bases). Germline assignment: CDR1 SGHRS and CDR2 YFSETQ. Trimming pared 0 bases from V and 5 bases from J, leaving 17 bases between. This CDR3 is built from 17 residues. The CDR3 DNA follows: TGCGCCAGCAGCTTGGGGGTCCTTGAGACAGGAAATGAAAAACTGTTTTTT. Protein sequence: CASSLGVLETGNEKLFF.